Described below is a single T cell receptor (beta chain) sequence and its context. There is no known antigen for this receptor. There are no base qualities to consult, and no much larger clone falls within one base. The treatment or condition label, as the study defines it: approximately 9-day PBMC culture with coronavirus spike peptide pools or control peptides (ViraFEST assay). To expand antigen-specific T cells with peptide pools and then pick out the expanded clonotypes through TCR sequencing, the study relied on the ViraFEST assay. Positive SARS-CoV-2 PCR tests in the convalescent patients dated from March to December 2020, before Alpha, Beta and Delta variants emerged in the United States. More than 1.5 million PBMCs per well were cultured in IMDM with approximately 4.9% human AB serum and 9 to 10 IU/ml IL-2, plus 10 ug/ml peptide pools. On days 3 and 7, half of the culture medium was replaced with fresh IL-2-containing medium. After roughly nine days of culture, CD4+ T cells were isolated by negative selection using the EasySep CD4+ T cell isolation kit. Ficoll-Paque Plus gradient centrifugation was used to isolate PBMCs from whole blood, and the isolated PBMCs were then either used fresh or cryopreserved at -140C. Each culture condition was generally run in triplicate wells.

Based on the germline V gene, the CDR1 and CDR2 sequences are SGHTA and FQGNSA. Ends trimmed: V by 9 bases, J by 2 bases; bases unmatched to a gene: 6. The CDR3, cysteine through phenylalanine, is 14 amino acids long. The entry retains the CDR3 DNA only, 42 bases that are in frame from base 1. The data were obtained in a study of vaccination and CD4 T cells after COVID-19 (dated by TCRdb to the early 2020s). Notes on the research overall: Convalescent patients had a positive SARS-CoV-2 result on nasal swab PCR, and of these patients, some ten had mild disease and one had severe disease. Culture stimuli were overlapping spike peptide pools from SARS-CoV-2 and from the common cold coronaviruses HCoV-NL63, HCoV-OC43 and HCoV-229E. In the convalescent cohort there were six males and four females, among whom were two Hispanic individuals, seven Caucasians, two Asians and one multiracial person. Post-COVID blood samples from convalescent patients were collected a median of roughly 100 days after diagnosis, with a range of 35 to 161 days. In about 11 COVID-19 convalescent patients and a handful of infection-naive healthy vaccine recipients, the spike-specific CD4+ TCR repertoire before mRNA vaccination was compared with the repertoire after mRNA vaccination. As controls, cultures received a CEFX viral epitope pool (the positive control), an HIV-1 Nef peptide pool (the negative control), or no peptide at all. Post-vaccine blood samples were taken a median of 72 days after the second vaccine dose, with a range of 14 to 241 days. Each participant got two doses of either the Pfizer-BioNTech BNT162b2 vaccine (n=8) or the Moderna mRNA-1273 vaccine (n=2).

Library preparation employed PCR. At the Johns Hopkins FTIC core, DNA from the cultured CD4+ T cells underwent TCR sequencing with the Oncomine TCR Beta short-read assay. Genomic DNA was extracted from the cultured CD4+ T cells with the QIAamp micro DNA kit. Oncomine TCR Beta libraries from cultured CD4+ T cells were pooled using unique dual indexes and sequenced on an Illumina iSeq 100. Regarding the original processing steps: Non-productive sequences were filtered out, and CDR3s that did not start with C, did not end with F or W, or were shorter than 7 amino acids were discarded. The MANAFEST web application was used to identify antigen-specific clonotypes by comparing peptide-stimulated wells against reference wells and other culture wells. To be called positive, a clone needed an FDR below 0.05, an odds ratio above 5, and a productive frequency above 0.1% in at least two of three replicate wells. A clonotype counted as cross-reactive if it showed significant expansion both in the SARS-CoV-2 spike wells and in at least one common cold coronavirus spike condition. Similarity between CDR3 sequences was evaluated in R version 3.6.1 using Levenshtein distances (stringdist) and unrooted phylogenetic trees (ape). TCRdb took the public reads, trimmed them with fastp at Q25, ran MiXCR for clone calling and kept in-frame beta chains. Each CDR3 protein gets just one entry, which takes the most common genes and DNA from the rows behind it. TCRdb's processing, not the authors', yielded these V and J calls. The sample contains about 10,000 distinct CDR3 sequences, about 60% of them found a single time. About a sixth of the sample is in the top ten clones.

The study at large found these results: Among the post-vaccine SARS-CoV-2-reactive clones in convalescent patients, a median around 90% showed up only after vaccination, which suggests vaccine-specific priming. Although the median number of SARS-CoV-2-reactive clonotypes went up from approximately 20 after infection to 30 to 45 after vaccination, the increase was not significant. The study included relatively few convalescent patients and did not analyze early timepoints after natural infection. Nearly all vaccine-specific clones in convalescent patients (304 of 307) were mono-reactive for SARS-CoV-2 spike rather than cross-reactive with common cold coronaviruses.

The sequencing input was CD4+ T cells from blood, cultured in vitro. The V and J genes are TRBV7-2 and TRBJ1-1, with TRBD1 identical over 10 junction bases. The receptor's source is a human donor who had recovered from COVID-19. The DNA reads TGTGCCAGTAATCGGGACAGGGGAAACACTGAAGCTTTCTTT. It translates to CASNRDRGNTEAFF.